The following is a TCR beta chain sequence with its context. No antigen is known for it. The ends lost 4 bases at V and 2 bases at J; junction bases unmatched: 7. CDR3 size: 17 residues. Germline CDR1 and CDR2: SGHRS and YFSETQ. TCRdb's copy holds only in-frame clones and misses some; the assay was immunoSEQ multiplex PCR. The sample lists tens of thousands of clones, roughly 93% occurring once. This sample stems from a study of human versus mouse CDR3 diversity and MHC coevolution. Naive CD4 T cells were sorted as CD45RO-negative, CD62L-positive. Overall study findings and caveats: The lowest clonal inequality scores came from most of the three human donors. Some 1.5 million TCR beta clonotypes were estimated for humans, the largest repertoire.

The sample comprised naive CD4+ T cells from blood. The subset was: CD45RO-negative CD62L-positive naive CD4 T cells. The genes are TRBV5-1 and TRBJ2-7; TRBD2 agrees at 15 bases. This clonotype was sampled from a person between 60 and 70 years old in good health. CDR3 residues: CASSTGLAGGITYEQYF. As DNA, the CDR3 is TGCGCCAGCAGCACCGGACTAGCGGGAGGGATAACCTACGAGCAGTACTTC.